The 20 T cell receptor beta chains listed next were all sequenced from one sample in a study of blood T cell repertoires in COVID-19. Method: immunoSEQ multiplex PCR; TCRdb's copy keeps in-frame clones and lacks some. The sample has 170,000 or so clones, over 90% seen once. The sample taken for sequencing was peripheral blood. The source is a man aged 45-65 years with acute or convalescent COVID-19.

This chain links TRBV10-3 with TRBJ1-5, with D perhaps TRBD1 (6 bases). CDR1 and CDR2 from the germline V gene are ENHRY and SYGVKD. V was clipped by 0 bases and J by 6 bases, with 15 bases between them. CDR3 length equals 16 residues. CDR3 coding DNA: TGTGCCATCAGTGAGTCGGGGGGGGCCTCTCGTCAGCCCCAGCATTTT. Amino acids: CAISESGGASRQPQHF.

The chain couples TRBV21-1 to TRBJ2-7; the table calls TRBD2, which could not be checked here. TRBV21-1 is a listed pseudogene. The CDR3 runs to 15 residues. The CDR3 nucleotides read TGTGCCAGCAGCGGAACTAGCGGAGAACCCTACGAGCAGTACTTC. Translation: CASSGTSGEPYEQYF.

The rearrangement links TRBV18 to TRBJ2-2, with 8 positions matching TRBD1. The CDR3 has 16 amino acids. Germline V gene data show CDR1 as KGHSH and CDR2 as LQKENI. Losses at the gene ends were 1 base for V and 2 bases for J; bases not matched to a gene: 3. CDR3 in DNA: TGTGCCAGCTCACCACAAGGACAGGGAAACACCGGGGAGCTGTTTTTT. Protein: CASSPQGQGNTGELFF. The entire variable domain, with the rest obtained from reference TRBV18 and TRBJ2-2, is as follows: NAGVMQNPRHLVRRRGQEARLRCSPMKGHSHVYWYRQLPEEGLKFMVYLQKENIIDESGMPKERFSAEFPKEGPSILRIQQVVRGDSAAYFCASSPQGQGNTGELFFGEGSRLTVL.

This sequence joins TRBV5-8 and TRBJ1-1, with a weak D call TRBD1 (6 bases). V was shortened by 0 bases and J by 3 bases, with 15 bases between the two germline ends. CDR3 length equals 16 residues. Germline values: CDR1 SGHTS, CDR2 YDEGEE. Here the CDR3 DNA reads TGTGCCAGCAGCTTGGGGGTACAGGGTGGTGACACTGAAGCTTTCTTT. This gives the protein CASSLGVQGGDTEAFF.

The chain has TRBV6-4 and TRBJ2-1; TRBD2 matches 10 bases. Germline assignment: CDR1 MRHNA and CDR2 SNTAGT. The J segment lost 9 bases and the V segment lost 2 bases, leaving 10 bases of the junction unmatched. CDR3 length equals 16 residues. The CDR3 protein is CASSDEATSGTGEQFF. The CDR3 DNA sequence: TGTGCCAGCAGTGACGAGGCAACTAGCGGGACTGGTGAGCAGTTCTTC.

The chain uses TRBV7-2 and TRBJ2-5, with 8 bases that match TRBD2. This CDR3 is 15 amino acids long. The junction had 4 bases not matched to a gene; V was cut back by 2 bases and J by 2 bases. The germline V gene encodes CDR1 SGHTA and CDR2 FQGNSA. Written as DNA, the CDR3 is TGTGCCAGCAGCTTAAGAACGGGGGGGCAAGAGACCCAGTACTTC. Translating gives CASSLRTGGQETQYF. The whole variable domain, filled in from reference TRBV7-2 and TRBJ2-5, reads GAGVSQSPSNKVTEKGKDVELRCDPISGHTALYWYRQSLGQGLEFLIYFQGNSAPDKSGLPSDRFSAERTGGSVSTLTIQRTQQEDSAVYLCASSLRTGGQETQYFGPGTRLLVL.

V gene TRBV5-1 combines with J gene TRBJ2-1; the D gene is possibly TRBD1 (6 bases). The CDR3 runs to 18 residues. V was shortened by 2 bases and J by 10 bases, with 28 bases between the two germline ends. Germline V gene data show CDR1 as SGHRS and CDR2 as YFSETQ. DNA of the CDR3: TGCGCCAGCAGCTTTGAGCCTCTCCCGTTAGGGGGACACAGGGAGCAGTTCTTC. Residues: CASSFEPLPLGGHREQFF.

The chain employs TRBV11-2 and TRBJ1-1; 7 bases are a match to TRBD1. The CDR3 runs to 16 residues. Looked up from germline, CDR1 is SGHAT and CDR2 is FQNNGV. The V and J ends lost 4 bases and 0 bases, in that order; junction bases with no gene match: 8. The CDR3 spells CASSSDRVIVNTEAFF. Written as DNA, the CDR3 is TGTGCCAGCAGCTCCGACAGGGTAATTGTGAACACTGAAGCTTTCTTT. Full variable domain (remainder filled in from reference TRBV11-2 and TRBJ1-1): EAGVAQSPRYKIIEKRQSVAFWCNPISGHATLYWYQQILGQGPKLLIQFQNNGVVDDSQLPKDRFSAERLKGVDSTLKIQPAKLEDSAVYLCASSSDRVIVNTEAFFGQGTRLTVV.

This rearrangement joins TRBV18 to TRBJ2-2, with 7 bases fitting TRBD1. Germline values: CDR1 KGHSH, CDR2 LQKENI. The length of the CDR3 is 13 residues. Unmatched junction bases numbered 1, after V lost 4 bases and J lost 5 bases. This chain's CDR3 is CASSQQGTGELFF. DNA of the CDR3: TGTGCCAGCTCACAACAGGGGACCGGGGAGCTGTTTTTT.

This chain uses TRBV5-1 with TRBJ2-7, with TRBD2 identical over 9 bases. Matching the DNA end better, TRBJ2-1 makes the J call doubtful. In germline, CDR1 is SGHRS, CDR2 YFSETQ. The CDR3 consists of 15 residues. CDR3 protein: CASSFAGGSYNEQFF. The DNA for the CDR3 is TGCGCCAGCAGCTTTGCGGGGGGGTCATACAATGAGCAGTTCTTC.

CDR3 in amino acids: CASSLAGGVDEQFF. The DNA for the CDR3 is TGTGCCAGCAGCTTGGCGGGAGGTGTGGATGAGCAGTTCTTC. V is TRBV7-9 and J is TRBJ2-1; 8 bases match TRBD2. CDR3 length: 14 residues. V lost 3 bases to trimming and J lost 8 bases; unmatched junction nucleotides: 6. Per germline, CDR1 SEHNR and CDR2 FQNEAQ (reference sequence).

To note about this clone: A read error may account for a junction end that differs from germline. The chain has TRBV5-4 and TRBJ2-1, with D maybe TRBD2 (5 bases). Germline V lookup: CDR1 SGHNT, CDR2 YYREEE (reference sequence). The CDR3 has 12 amino acids. The CDR3 region is CSIGDPKGEQFF. The DNA of the CDR3 is TGCTCAATCGGGGATCCTAAGGGTGAGCAGTTCTTC.

The chain carries TRBV6-6 and TRBJ2-2; the match to TRBD1 covers 8 bases. This CDR3 is built from 14 residues. The germline V gene has CDR1 MNHNY and CDR2 SVGAGI (reference sequence). V gave up 6 bases and J gave up 4 bases; unmatched junction bases: 4. The CDR3 nucleotides read TGTGCCAGCAGCACAGGGGGATTCACCGGGGAGCTGTTTTTT. It codes for CASSTGGFTGELFF.

V usage is TRBV11-3 and J usage is TRBJ1-1; the D gene is possibly TRBD1 (6 bases). The CDR3 spans 14 residues. Deletions cut 5 bases from V and 5 bases from J, with 15 bases between. The germline V gene has CDR1 SGHNT and CDR2 YENEEA. The CDR3 nucleotides are TGTGCCAGCAGCCTCAGGGCGCAGGGGACTGAAGCTTTCTTT. Amino acids: CASSLRAQGTEAFF. Full variable domain (outside the CDR3, taken from reference TRBV11-3 and TRBJ1-1): EAGVVQSPRYKIIEKKQPVAFWCNPISGHNTLYWYLQNLGQGPELLIRYENEEAVDDSQLPKDRFSAERLKGVDSTLKIQPAELGDSAVYLCASSLRAQGTEAFFGQGTRLTVV.

V is TRBV10-3 and J is TRBJ1-5; D may be TRBD1 (6 bases). The CDR3 runs 13 residues. Germline CDR1 ENHRY, CDR2 SYGVKD. V lost 7 bases to trimming and J lost 6 bases, with 13 bases between them. The CDR3 DNA sequence: TGTGCCATCACAACAGGGCTTGGTCAGCCCCAGCATTTT. The encoded protein is CAITTGLGQPQHF.

This rearrangement joins TRBV6-6 to TRBJ2-7; 7 bases map to TRBD2. The germline CDR1 and CDR2 sequences are MNHNY and SVGAGI (reference sequence). This CDR3 contains 14 residues. V was clipped by 8 bases and J by 6 bases; unmatched bases: 13. CDR3 coding DNA: TGTGCCAGCTCCCGGGCCGTGGGGGGGAGCGAGCAGTACTTC. This encodes CASSRAVGGSEQYF.

V gene TRBV28 combines with J gene TRBJ1-2; TRBD1 might be the D (6 bases). Germline values: CDR1 MDHEN, CDR2 SYDVKM. This CDR3 spans 13 amino acids. Trimming removed 6 bases at V and 6 bases at J, with 14 bases between. For the CDR3, the DNA is TGTGCCAGCAGGCTTTCGGGGGGGCATGGCTACACCTTC. It is translated as CASRLSGGHGYTF.

V usage is TRBV10-3 and J usage is TRBJ2-6, with D tentatively TRBD1 (5 bases). From germline, CDR1 is ENHRY and CDR2 SYGVKD. This CDR3 has 15 residues. The V end lost 6 bases, the J end lost 0 bases, and 9 bases lay between the germline ends. CDR3 sequence reads: CAIRDIRSGANVLTF. In DNA form, the CDR3 reads TGTGCCATCAGGGACATCCGCTCTGGGGCCAACGTCCTGACTTTC.

This chain connects TRBV6-5 to TRBJ1-5, with TRBD1 matching 9 bases. Unmatched junction bases numbered 5, after V lost 11 bases and J lost 6 bases. This CDR3 region has 12 residues. CDR1 is MNHEY and CDR2 is SVGAGI in the germline V gene. CDR3 in DNA: TGTGCCCAAACAGGGGGCCGTCAGCCCCAGCATTTT. Translating it yields CAQTGGRQPQHF.

The rearrangement uses TRBV28 and TRBJ1-2, with 9 bases identical to TRBD1. Trimming cost V 7 bases and J 3 bases; bases outside gene matches: 9. This CDR3 has 15 amino acids. From germline, CDR1 is MDHEN and CDR2 SYDVKM. CDR3 nucleotide sequence: TGTGCCAGCAAAAAAACGGGACAGGGTGACTATGGCTACACCTTC. Protein: CASKKTGQGDYGYTF.